A selection of T cell receptor beta chains follows, all from one sample in a study of PD-1 blockade in classical Hodgkin lymphoma. This table comes from immunoSEQ multiplex PCR, and its TCRdb copy is limited to in-frame clones, with some not included. The profile shows around 15,000 clones, 92% of them singletons. Specimen: CD4+ T cells from blood. These receptors all stem from a human donor with classical Hodgkin lymphoma. The CDR3 runs from the conserved cysteine through the conserved F or W. D genes are given only for firm matches. The size field is filled for only some rows; it gives once, few, many or a size class.

abundance: -; j_gene: TRBJ2-3; v_gene: TRBV7-9; d_gene: TRBD2; CDR3aa: CASSLSAGGTDTQYF; CDR3nt: TGTGCCAGCAGCTTATCCGCGGGAGGAACAGATACGCAGTATTTT
abundance: few; j_gene: TRBJ1-2; v_gene: TRBV25-1; d_gene: -; CDR3aa: CASSRGLYGYTF; CDR3nt: TGTGCCAGCAGTCGGGGGCTCTATGGCTACACCTTC
abundance: -; j_gene: TRBJ2-1; v_gene: TRBV28; d_gene: TRBD2; CDR3aa: CASSRSPLGGADDFF; CDR3nt: TGTGCCAGCAGCCGATCTCCCCTCGGGGGGGCGGATGATTTCTTC
abundance: -; j_gene: TRBJ2-7; v_gene: TRBV7-9; d_gene: -; CDR3aa: CASGPRGEQYF; CDR3nt: TGTGCCAGCGGTCCTCGCGGGGAGCAGTACTTC
abundance: -; j_gene: TRBJ2-1; v_gene: TRBV19; d_gene: -; CDR3aa: CASSIGTSNEQFF; CDR3nt: TGTGCCAGTAGTATTGGGACCTCCAATGAGCAGTTCTTC
abundance: once; j_gene: TRBJ2-1; v_gene: TRBV5-1; d_gene: TRBD2; CDR3aa: CASSRTSGSSYNEQFF; CDR3nt: TGCGCCAGCAGCCGGACTAGCGGGAGCTCCTACAATGAGCAGTTCTTC
abundance: -; j_gene: TRBJ2-7; v_gene: TRBV5-1; d_gene: -; CDR3aa: CASSLVQGVYEQYF; CDR3nt: TGCGCCAGCAGCTTGGTCCAGGGAGTCTACGAGCAGTACTTC
abundance: few; j_gene: TRBJ2-1; v_gene: TRBV7-2; d_gene: -; CDR3aa: CASSTNQGAAWYEQFF; CDR3nt: TGTGCCAGCAGCACCAACCAGGGCGCAGCTTGGTATGAGCAGTTCTTC
abundance: -; j_gene: TRBJ1-5; v_gene: TRBV28; d_gene: -; CDR3aa: CASSLRSPPLSISF; CDR3nt: TGTGCCAGCAGTTTAAGGTCTCCCCCCCTATCAATTTCATTT
abundance: -; j_gene: TRBJ2-7; v_gene: TRBV2; d_gene: -; CDR3aa: CASSDNTPYEQYF; CDR3nt: TGTGCCAGCAGTGACAATACCCCCTACGAGCAGTACTTC
abundance: -; j_gene: TRBJ1-5; v_gene: TRBV11-2; d_gene: -; CDR3aa: CASSLEGSQAQHF; CDR3nt: TGTGCCAGCAGCTTAGAGGGATCCCAGGCCCAGCATTTT
abundance: -; j_gene: TRBJ2-1; v_gene: TRBV18; d_gene: -; CDR3aa: CASSLRDEYNEQFF; CDR3nt: TGTGCCAGCTCACTCCGGGACGAGTACAATGAGCAGTTCTTC